The rows below give T cell receptor beta chains drawn from one sample of a study of shared clonotypes between healthy human individuals. This table comes from immunoSEQ multiplex PCR, and its TCRdb copy is limited to in-frame clones, with some not included. The table lists millions of clones, 85% to 95% of them singletons. Sequencing was done on a sample of naive CD4+ T cells sorted from blood. The receptors were gathered from a man in his late teens or twenties in good health. CDR3s include the opening cysteine and the closing phenylalanine or tryptophan. A D gene is named only where the DNA matches it firmly. Rows give clone size only sometimes, using once, few, many, or a class for an expanded clone.

clone_size: -
d_call: -
v_call: TRBV27
j_call: TRBJ2-7
cdr3_aa: CASSRQDRYEQYF
cdr3_nt: TGTGCCAGCAGTAGACAGGACCGCTACGAGCAGTACTTC

clone_size: -
d_call: -
v_call: TRBV7-9
j_call: TRBJ2-7
cdr3_aa: CASSGGQRYGNEQYF
cdr3_nt: TGTGCCAGCAGCGGTGGACAGCGGTACGGGAACGAGCAGTACTTC

clone_size: once
d_call: -
v_call: TRBV29-1
j_call: TRBJ2-3
cdr3_aa: CSASGASTDTQYF
cdr3_nt: TGCAGCGCCTCCGGGGCCAGCACAGATACGCAGTATTTT

clone_size: -
d_call: TRBD1
v_call: TRBV5-4
j_call: TRBJ2-7
cdr3_aa: CASSSPQRQGSAEQYF
cdr3_nt: TGTGCCAGCAGCTCGCCACAGAGACAGGGGAGCGCCGAGCAGTACTTC

clone_size: -
d_call: -
v_call: TRBV10-3
j_call: TRBJ2-7
cdr3_aa: CAISGGEGGYYEQYF
cdr3_nt: TGTGCCATCAGTGGGGGAGAGGGCGGCTACTACGAGCAGTACTTC

clone_size: -
d_call: TRBD1
v_call: TRBV5-4
j_call: TRBJ1-2
cdr3_aa: CASSPAKRPGQPNYGYTF
cdr3_nt: TGTGCCAGCAGCCCGGCAAAGCGCCCGGGACAGCCAAACTATGGCTACACCTTC

clone_size: -
d_call: -
v_call: TRBV10-3
j_call: TRBJ2-1
cdr3_aa: CATSQGGNNEQFF
cdr3_nt: TGTGCCACGTCGCAGGGGGGGAACAATGAGCAGTTCTTC

clone_size: -
d_call: TRBD1
v_call: TRBV28
j_call: TRBJ2-5
cdr3_aa: CASRTDRGSETQYF
cdr3_nt: TGTGCCAGCAGAACGGACAGGGGGAGCGAGACCCAGTACTTC

clone_size: -
d_call: -
v_call: TRBV5-1
j_call: TRBJ2-1
cdr3_aa: CASSLDLLSYNEQFF
cdr3_nt: TGCGCCAGCAGCTTGGATCTGCTCTCCTACAATGAGCAGTTCTTC

clone_size: few
d_call: -
v_call: TRBV29-1
j_call: TRBJ1-1
cdr3_aa: CSAQGNTEAFF
cdr3_nt: TGCAGCGCTCAGGGTAACACTGAAGCTTTCTTT

clone_size: -
d_call: -
v_call: TRBV4-1
j_call: TRBJ1-5
cdr3_aa: CASSQARGLNQPQHF
cdr3_nt: TGCGCCAGCAGCCAAGCAAGAGGACTCAATCAGCCCCAGCATTTT

clone_size: -
d_call: -
v_call: TRBV5-6
j_call: TRBJ1-4
cdr3_aa: CASSSREKLFF
cdr3_nt: TGTGCCAGCAGTTCAAGGGAAAAACTGTTTTTT

clone_size: -
d_call: -
v_call: TRBV5-1
j_call: TRBJ2-5
cdr3_aa: CASSLFRGQQETQYF
cdr3_nt: TGCGCCAGCAGCTTATTCCGGGGCCAGCAAGAGACCCAGTACTTC

clone_size: -
d_call: -
v_call: TRBV10-3
j_call: TRBJ1-1
cdr3_aa: CAISDHLNTEAFF
cdr3_nt: TGTGCCATCAGTGATCATCTGAACACTGAAGCTTTCTTT

clone_size: -
d_call: -
v_call: TRBV15
j_call: TRBJ1-1
cdr3_aa: CATSRDWEFMNTEAFF
cdr3_nt: TGTGCCACCAGCAGGGATTGGGAGTTCATGAACACTGAAGCTTTCTTT

clone_size: -
d_call: -
v_call: TRBV9
j_call: TRBJ2-6
cdr3_aa: CASRRGGSGANVLTF
cdr3_nt: TGTGCCAGCAGGAGAGGGGGGTCTGGGGCCAACGTCCTGACTTTC

clone_size: few
d_call: -
v_call: TRBV11-3
j_call: TRBJ1-1
cdr3_aa: CASSFSYSTEAFF
cdr3_nt: TGTGCCAGCAGCTTTTCCTACAGCACTGAAGCTTTCTTT

clone_size: -
d_call: TRBD1
v_call: TRBV29-1
j_call: TRBJ2-4
cdr3_aa: CSVKQGAKNIQYF
cdr3_nt: TGCAGCGTAAAACAGGGGGCCAAAAACATTCAGTACTTC

clone_size: -
d_call: -
v_call: TRBV7-9
j_call: TRBJ2-1
cdr3_aa: CASSLLGTYNEQFF
cdr3_nt: TGTGCCAGCAGCTTACTGGGGACCTACAATGAGCAGTTCTTC

clone_size: -
d_call: -
v_call: TRBV19
j_call: TRBJ1-4
cdr3_aa: CASTRDSRNTVREKLFF
cdr3_nt: TGTGCCAGTACCCGGGACTCTCGGAACACCGTAAGGGAAAAACTGTTTTTT

clone_size: -
d_call: -
v_call: TRBV7-2
j_call: TRBJ2-7
cdr3_aa: CASSRQTPTYEQYF
cdr3_nt: TGTGCCAGCAGCCGACAGACACCCACCTACGAGCAGTACTTC

clone_size: -
d_call: -
v_call: TRBV19
j_call: TRBJ2-7
cdr3_aa: CASSAELRYGAVYEQYF
cdr3_nt: TGTGCCAGTAGCGCGGAACTAAGATATGGGGCAGTATACGAGCAGTACTTC

clone_size: -
d_call: -
v_call: TRBV28
j_call: TRBJ1-4
cdr3_aa: CASSLSSGATNEKLFF
cdr3_nt: TGTGCCAGCAGTTTAAGCTCAGGAGCAACTAATGAAAAACTGTTTTTT

clone_size: -
d_call: -
v_call: TRBV10-3
j_call: TRBJ2-1
cdr3_aa: CAIRQRDNEQFF
cdr3_nt: TGTGCCATCAGGCAGCGGGACAATGAGCAGTTCTTC

clone_size: -
d_call: TRBD1
v_call: TRBV19
j_call: TRBJ2-5
cdr3_aa: CASSIDRGSRGTQYF
cdr3_nt: TGTGCCAGTAGTATCGACAGGGGGTCCCGAGGGACCCAGTACTTC

clone_size: -
d_call: -
v_call: TRBV6-1
j_call: TRBJ2-2
cdr3_aa: CASRETGPTGELFF
cdr3_nt: TGTGCCAGCAGAGAAACTGGACCTACCGGGGAGCTGTTTTTT

clone_size: once
d_call: -
v_call: TRBV2
j_call: TRBJ1-1
cdr3_aa: CASRGARLMNTEAFF
cdr3_nt: TGTGCCAGCAGAGGGGCCCGGTTAATGAACACTGAAGCTTTCTTT

clone_size: once
d_call: -
v_call: TRBV7-9
j_call: TRBJ2-7
cdr3_aa: CASSPELGEQYF
cdr3_nt: TGTGCCAGCAGCCCCGAACTCGGAGAGCAGTACTTC

clone_size: -
d_call: -
v_call: TRBV2
j_call: TRBJ2-7
cdr3_aa: CASRVQGYEQYF
cdr3_nt: TGTGCCAGCAGGGTACAGGGATACGAGCAGTACTTC

clone_size: -
d_call: TRBD2
v_call: TRBV4-2
j_call: TRBJ2-3
cdr3_aa: CASSKLAGGYTDTQYF
cdr3_nt: TGTGCCAGCAGCAAACTAGCGGGGGGATACACAGATACGCAGTATTTT

clone_size: -
d_call: -
v_call: TRBV21-1
j_call: TRBJ1-5
cdr3_aa: CASSKGLRGPGQNQPQHF
cdr3_nt: TGTGCCAGCAGCAAAGGCCTTCGGGGGCCGGGACAGAATCAGCCCCAGCATTTT

clone_size: -
d_call: -
v_call: TRBV6-5
j_call: TRBJ2-5
cdr3_aa: CASSSANGETQYF
cdr3_nt: TGTGCCAGCAGCTCTGCTAACGGGGAGACCCAGTACTTC

clone_size: -
d_call: -
v_call: TRBV28
j_call: TRBJ2-7
cdr3_aa: CASSLTPTYEQYF
cdr3_nt: TGTGCCAGCAGCCTCACACCTACGTACGAGCAGTACTTC

clone_size: -
d_call: TRBD1
v_call: TRBV5-5
j_call: TRBJ2-7
cdr3_aa: CASSRRDRDSYEQYF
cdr3_nt: TGTGCCAGCAGCAGACGGGACAGGGACTCCTACGAGCAGTACTTC

clone_size: -
d_call: -
v_call: TRBV14
j_call: TRBJ2-1
cdr3_aa: CASSRAVSYNEQFF
cdr3_nt: TGTGCCAGCAGCCGAGCGGTGTCCTACAATGAGCAGTTCTTC

clone_size: -
d_call: -
v_call: TRBV20-1
j_call: TRBJ2-7
cdr3_aa: CSAGIWEQYF
cdr3_nt: TGCAGTGCTGGGATTTGGGAGCAGTACTTC

clone_size: -
d_call: -
v_call: TRBV6-1
j_call: TRBJ2-1
cdr3_aa: CASPTSSEQFF
cdr3_nt: TGTGCCAGCCCCACTAGCAGCGAGCAGTTCTTC

clone_size: -
d_call: TRBD1
v_call: TRBV6-1
j_call: TRBJ1-3
cdr3_aa: CASSAGQLSGNTIYF
cdr3_nt: TGTGCCAGCAGCGCGGGACAGCTCTCTGGAAACACCATATATTTT

clone_size: -
d_call: -
v_call: TRBV6-1
j_call: TRBJ1-6
cdr3_aa: CASSVGAQGKSPLHF
cdr3_nt: TGTGCCAGCAGTGTGGGGGCCCAGGGGAAATCACCCCTCCACTTT

clone_size: -
d_call: -
v_call: TRBV5-4
j_call: TRBJ2-5
cdr3_aa: CASSRYGETQYF
cdr3_nt: TGTGCCAGCAGCAGGTACGGAGAGACCCAGTACTTC

clone_size: -
d_call: -
v_call: TRBV29-1
j_call: TRBJ1-1
cdr3_aa: CSVDSGSNTEAFF
cdr3_nt: TGCAGCGTTGATTCAGGGTCGAACACTGAAGCTTTCTTT

clone_size: once
d_call: -
v_call: TRBV28
j_call: TRBJ2-7
cdr3_aa: CASVGAYEQYF
cdr3_nt: TGTGCCAGCGTCGGGGCCTACGAGCAGTACTTC

clone_size: -
d_call: -
v_call: TRBV4-1
j_call: TRBJ1-5
cdr3_aa: CASSQVNQPQHF
cdr3_nt: TGCGCCAGCAGCCAAGTGAATCAGCCCCAGCATTTT

clone_size: once
d_call: TRBD1
v_call: TRBV5-6
j_call: TRBJ2-2
cdr3_aa: CASSWRTGNTGELFF
cdr3_nt: TGTGCCAGCAGCTGGCGGACAGGGAACACCGGGGAGCTGTTTTTT

clone_size: -
d_call: TRBD2
v_call: TRBV7-2
j_call: TRBJ2-2
cdr3_aa: CASSFHGLAGGGLFF
cdr3_nt: TGTGCCAGCAGCTTCCACGGACTAGCGGGAGGGGGGCTGTTTTTT

clone_size: -
d_call: TRBD2
v_call: TRBV5-4
j_call: TRBJ2-2
cdr3_aa: CASRIGLAGAQSGELFF
cdr3_nt: TGTGCCAGCAGAATAGGACTAGCGGGGGCCCAATCCGGGGAGCTGTTTTTT

clone_size: -
d_call: TRBD2
v_call: TRBV5-1
j_call: TRBJ2-7
cdr3_aa: CASSLAGGGTYEQYF
cdr3_nt: TGCGCCAGCAGCTTGGCGGGGGGAGGGACCTACGAGCAGTACTTC

clone_size: -
d_call: -
v_call: TRBV7-2
j_call: TRBJ1-5
cdr3_aa: CASSLEPGGNQPQHF
cdr3_nt: TGTGCCAGCAGCTTAGAACCGGGGGGAAATCAGCCCCAGCATTTT

clone_size: -
d_call: -
v_call: TRBV5-1
j_call: TRBJ1-1
cdr3_aa: CASRITGNTEAFF
cdr3_nt: TGCGCCAGCCGGATCACAGGAAACACTGAAGCTTTCTTT

clone_size: -
d_call: TRBD1
v_call: TRBV4-1
j_call: TRBJ1-3
cdr3_aa: CASSLSGTGGISGNTIYF
cdr3_nt: TGCGCCAGCAGCCTTTCTGGGACAGGGGGTATCTCTGGAAACACCATATATTTT

clone_size: -
d_call: -
v_call: TRBV6-6
j_call: TRBJ2-2
cdr3_aa: CASSYSRALNTGELFF
cdr3_nt: TGTGCCAGCAGTTACTCACGGGCGTTGAACACCGGGGAGCTGTTTTTT

clone_size: -
d_call: TRBD1
v_call: TRBV30
j_call: TRBJ2-4
cdr3_aa: CAWLYRGVAKNIQYF
cdr3_nt: TGTGCCTGGTTATACAGGGGGGTAGCCAAAAACATTCAGTACTTC